This TCR beta chain was documented in a study of identical twins. Study-level points and caveats: Cord blood beta clonotypes present at high abundance carried fewer insertions; no such pattern appeared in memory repertoires. The degree of excess twin sharing was weaker in beta out-of-frame sequences. Cross-sectional statistics, not tracking of the same donors, supported the conclusions.

A word on this clonotype: Antigen unknown.

One entry per CDR3 protein, called by TCRdb with MiXCR from the 5' RACE reads. This sample has 500,000 to 650,000 distinct CDR3 sequences, with under 8.5% found just once. This CDR3 region has 13 residues. CDR1 and CDR2 from the germline V gene are MNHNS and SASEGT. With 6 bases removed from V and 3 bases from J, the gap between germline ends came to 11 bases. These same records also appear under a second study, on yellow fever vaccine responses in identical twins.

Sequences were obtained from PBMCs. This sequence was found in a woman aged 18-30 years in good health. J is TRBJ1-1 and V is TRBV6-1; D is ambiguous. The CDR3 here is CASSSYTDTEAFF. Written as DNA, the CDR3 is TGTGCCAGCAGCTCCTACACCGACACTGAAGCTTTCTTT.